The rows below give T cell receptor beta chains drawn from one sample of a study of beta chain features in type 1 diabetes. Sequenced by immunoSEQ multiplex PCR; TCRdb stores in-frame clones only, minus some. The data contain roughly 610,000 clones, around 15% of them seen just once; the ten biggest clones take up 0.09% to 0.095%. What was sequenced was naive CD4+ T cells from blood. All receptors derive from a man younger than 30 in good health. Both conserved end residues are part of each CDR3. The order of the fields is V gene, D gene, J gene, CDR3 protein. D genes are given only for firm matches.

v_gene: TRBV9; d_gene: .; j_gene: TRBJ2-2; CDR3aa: CASSVASNTGELFF
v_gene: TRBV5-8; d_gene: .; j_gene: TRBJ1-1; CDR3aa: CASSSGKRVTEAFF
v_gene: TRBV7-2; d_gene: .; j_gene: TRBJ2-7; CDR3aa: CASSLEMGLGWQYF
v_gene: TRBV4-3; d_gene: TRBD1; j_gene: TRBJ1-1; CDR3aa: CASSQRGQGGGTEAFF
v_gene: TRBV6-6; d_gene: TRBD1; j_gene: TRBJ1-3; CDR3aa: CASSRQGYGNTIYF
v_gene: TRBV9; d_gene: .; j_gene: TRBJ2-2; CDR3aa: CASSQGLVGELFF
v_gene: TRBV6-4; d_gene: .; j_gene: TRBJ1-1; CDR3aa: CASSDELQGMNTEAFF
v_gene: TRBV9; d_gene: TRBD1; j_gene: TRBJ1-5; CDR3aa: CASSAGQGDQPQHF
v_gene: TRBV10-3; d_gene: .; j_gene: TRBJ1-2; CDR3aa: CAVRDGFNYGYTF
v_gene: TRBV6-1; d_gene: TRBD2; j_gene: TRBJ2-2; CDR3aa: CASSDSGGPLTGELFF
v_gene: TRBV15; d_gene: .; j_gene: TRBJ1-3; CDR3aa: CATSRDRPGNTIYF
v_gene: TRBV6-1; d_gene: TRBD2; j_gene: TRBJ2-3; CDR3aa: CASSLAGGGPDTQYF
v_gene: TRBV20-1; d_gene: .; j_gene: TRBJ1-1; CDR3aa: CSARDWDEAFF
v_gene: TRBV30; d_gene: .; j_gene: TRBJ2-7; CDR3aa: CAWSHTGYEQYF
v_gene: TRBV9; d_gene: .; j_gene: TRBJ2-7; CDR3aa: CASSVEGYEQYF
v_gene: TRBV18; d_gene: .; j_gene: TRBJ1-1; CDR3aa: CASSPVGFSDTEAFF
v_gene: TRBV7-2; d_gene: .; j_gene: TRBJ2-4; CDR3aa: CASSLARGANIQYF